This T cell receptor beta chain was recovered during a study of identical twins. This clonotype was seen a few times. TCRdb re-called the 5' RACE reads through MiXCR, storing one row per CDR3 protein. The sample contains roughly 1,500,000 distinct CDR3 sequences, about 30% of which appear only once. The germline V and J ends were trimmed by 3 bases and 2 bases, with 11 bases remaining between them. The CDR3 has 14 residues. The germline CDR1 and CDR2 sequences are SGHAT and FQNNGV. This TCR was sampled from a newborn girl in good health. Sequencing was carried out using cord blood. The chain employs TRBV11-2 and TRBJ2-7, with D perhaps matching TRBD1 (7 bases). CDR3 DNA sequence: TGTGCCAGCAGCTTGCGGGACAGCACCTACGAGCAGTACTTC. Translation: CASSLRDSTYEQYF.